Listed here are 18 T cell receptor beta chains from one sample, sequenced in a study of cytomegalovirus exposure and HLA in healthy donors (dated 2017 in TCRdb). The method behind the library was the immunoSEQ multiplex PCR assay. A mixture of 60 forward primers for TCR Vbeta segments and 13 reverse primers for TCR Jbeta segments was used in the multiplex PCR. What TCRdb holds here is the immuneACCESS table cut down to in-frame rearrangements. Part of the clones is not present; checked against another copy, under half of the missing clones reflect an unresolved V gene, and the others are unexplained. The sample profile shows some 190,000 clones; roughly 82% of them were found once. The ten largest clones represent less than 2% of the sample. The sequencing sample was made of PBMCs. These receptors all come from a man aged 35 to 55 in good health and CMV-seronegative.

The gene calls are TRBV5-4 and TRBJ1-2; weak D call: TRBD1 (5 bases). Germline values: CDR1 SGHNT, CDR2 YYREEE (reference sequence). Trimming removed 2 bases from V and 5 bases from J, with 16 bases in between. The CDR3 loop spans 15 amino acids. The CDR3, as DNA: TGTGCCAGCAGCTTATCGACAGATACTACATATGGCTACACCTTC. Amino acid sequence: CASSLSTDTTYGYTF.

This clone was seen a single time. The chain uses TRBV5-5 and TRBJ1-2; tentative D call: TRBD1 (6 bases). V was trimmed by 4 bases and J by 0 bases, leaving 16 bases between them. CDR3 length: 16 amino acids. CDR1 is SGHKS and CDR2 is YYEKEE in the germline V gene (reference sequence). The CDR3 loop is CASSIKVGATNYGYTF. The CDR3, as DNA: TGTGCCAGCAGCATAAAGGTGGGGGCTACTAACTATGGCTACACCTTC.

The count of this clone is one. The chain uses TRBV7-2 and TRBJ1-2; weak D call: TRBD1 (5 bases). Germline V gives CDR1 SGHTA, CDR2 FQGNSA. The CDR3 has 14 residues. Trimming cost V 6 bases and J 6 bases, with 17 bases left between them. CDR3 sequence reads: CASRPDRGRDGYTF. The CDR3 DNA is TGTGCCAGCAGGCCAGATCGGGGGAGGGATGGCTACACCTTC.

The DNA of the CDR3 is TGTGCCAGCAGCTTGGGACTAGCGGGGGGCCTAAACACCGGGGAGCTGTTTTTT. Translating gives CASSLGLAGGLNTGELFF. This chain uses TRBV5-5 with TRBJ2-2, with TRBD2 matching over 13 bases. The ends lost 0 bases at V and 2 bases at J; junction bases unmatched: 4. The germline gives CDR1 SGHKS, CDR2 YYEKEE (reference sequence). CDR3 length equals 18 residues.

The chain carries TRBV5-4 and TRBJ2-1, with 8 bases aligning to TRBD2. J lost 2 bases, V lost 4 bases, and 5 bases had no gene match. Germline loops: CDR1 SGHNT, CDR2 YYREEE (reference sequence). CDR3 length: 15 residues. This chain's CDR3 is CASSQTSEAYNEQFF. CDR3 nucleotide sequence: TGTGCCAGCAGCCAGACTAGCGAGGCCTACAATGAGCAGTTCTTC.

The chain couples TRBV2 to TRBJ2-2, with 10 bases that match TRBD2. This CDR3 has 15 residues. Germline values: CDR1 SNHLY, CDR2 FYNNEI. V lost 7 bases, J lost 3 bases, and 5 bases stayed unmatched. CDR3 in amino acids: CASTRTSGHTGELFF. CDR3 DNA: TGTGCCAGCACCAGGACTAGCGGACACACCGGGGAGCTGTTTTTT.

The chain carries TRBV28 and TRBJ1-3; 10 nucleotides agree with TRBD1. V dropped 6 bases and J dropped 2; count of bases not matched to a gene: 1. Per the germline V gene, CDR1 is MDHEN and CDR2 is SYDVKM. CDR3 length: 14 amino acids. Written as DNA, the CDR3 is TGTGCCAGCAGGGGGACAGGGGCTGGAAACACCATATATTTT. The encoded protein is CASRGTGAGNTIYF.

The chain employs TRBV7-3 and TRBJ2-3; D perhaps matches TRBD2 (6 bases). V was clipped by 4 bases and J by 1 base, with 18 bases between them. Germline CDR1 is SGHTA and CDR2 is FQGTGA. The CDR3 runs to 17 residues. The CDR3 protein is CASSSGPRGTGTDTQYF. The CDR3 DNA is TGTGCCAGCAGCTCCGGCCCTCGGGGGACTGGCACAGATACGCAGTATTTT.

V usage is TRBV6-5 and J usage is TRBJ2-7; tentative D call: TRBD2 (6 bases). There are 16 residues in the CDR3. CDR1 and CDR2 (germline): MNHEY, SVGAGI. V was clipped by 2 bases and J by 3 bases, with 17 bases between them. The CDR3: CASSYGFGRSHYEQYF. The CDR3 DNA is TGTGCCAGCAGTTACGGGTTCGGGAGAAGTCACTACGAGCAGTACTTC.

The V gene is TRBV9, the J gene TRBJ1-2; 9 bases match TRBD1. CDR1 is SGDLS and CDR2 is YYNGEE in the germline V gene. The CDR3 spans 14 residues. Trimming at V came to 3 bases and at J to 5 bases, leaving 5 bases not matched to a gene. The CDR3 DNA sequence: TGTGCCAGCAGCGAGTCGGGACAGGGTTATGGCTACACCTTC. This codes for CASSESGQGYGYTF.

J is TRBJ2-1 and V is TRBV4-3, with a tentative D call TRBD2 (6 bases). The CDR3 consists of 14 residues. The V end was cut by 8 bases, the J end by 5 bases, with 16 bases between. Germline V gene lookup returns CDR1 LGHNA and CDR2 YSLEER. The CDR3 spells CASGPRGVNNEQFF. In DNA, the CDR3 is TGCGCCAGCGGCCCCCGCGGGGTTAACAATGAGCAGTTCTTC.

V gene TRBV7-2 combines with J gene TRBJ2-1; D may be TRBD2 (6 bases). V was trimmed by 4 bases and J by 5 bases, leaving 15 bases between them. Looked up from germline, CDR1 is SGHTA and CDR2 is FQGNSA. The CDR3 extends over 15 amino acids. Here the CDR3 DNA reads TGTGCCAGCAGCTCTAGGGGACTCAGAGACAATGAGCAGTTCTTC. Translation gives CASSSRGLRDNEQFF.

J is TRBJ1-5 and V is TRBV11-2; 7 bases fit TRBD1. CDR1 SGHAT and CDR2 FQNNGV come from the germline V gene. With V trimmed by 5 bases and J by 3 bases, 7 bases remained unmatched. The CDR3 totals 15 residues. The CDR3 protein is CASSQGDPLNQPQHF. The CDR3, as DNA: TGTGCCAGCAGCCAGGGGGACCCTCTCAATCAGCCCCAGCATTTT.

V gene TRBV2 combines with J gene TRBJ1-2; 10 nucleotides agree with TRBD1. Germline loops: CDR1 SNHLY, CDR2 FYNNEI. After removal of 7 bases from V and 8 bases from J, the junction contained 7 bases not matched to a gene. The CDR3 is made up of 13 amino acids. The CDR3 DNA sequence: TGTGCCAGCAACCCGGGACAGGGGATCGGCTACACCTTC. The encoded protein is CASNPGQGIGYTF.

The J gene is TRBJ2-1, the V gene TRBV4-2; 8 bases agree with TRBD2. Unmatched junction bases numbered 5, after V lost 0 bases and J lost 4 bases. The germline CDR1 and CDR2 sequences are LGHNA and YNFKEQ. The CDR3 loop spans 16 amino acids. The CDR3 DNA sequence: TGTGCCAGCAGCCAAGATGGGGCTAGCGGGTACAATGAGCAGTTCTTC. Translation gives CASSQDGASGYNEQFF.

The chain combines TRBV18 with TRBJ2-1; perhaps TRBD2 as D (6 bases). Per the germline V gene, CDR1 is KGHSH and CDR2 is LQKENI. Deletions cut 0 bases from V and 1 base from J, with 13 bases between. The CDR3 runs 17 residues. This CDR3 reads CASSPPQRLVSYNEQFF. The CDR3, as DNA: TGTGCCAGCTCACCACCCCAGAGACTAGTTTCCTACAATGAGCAGTTCTTC.

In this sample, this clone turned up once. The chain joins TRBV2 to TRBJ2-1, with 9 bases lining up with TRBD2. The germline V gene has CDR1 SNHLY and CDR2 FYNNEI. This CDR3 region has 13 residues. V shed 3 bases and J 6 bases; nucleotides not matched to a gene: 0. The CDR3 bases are TGTGCCAGCAGTGAGGGACTAGCCAATGAGCAGTTCTTC. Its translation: CASSEGLANEQFF.

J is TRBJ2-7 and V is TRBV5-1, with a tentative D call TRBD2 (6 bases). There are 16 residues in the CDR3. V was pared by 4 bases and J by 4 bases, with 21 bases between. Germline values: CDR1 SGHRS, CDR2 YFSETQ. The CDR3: CASSLLSVGGGYEQYF. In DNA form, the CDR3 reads TGCGCCAGCAGCCTTCTTTCGGTAGGAGGAGGGTACGAGCAGTACTTC.